These 16 T cell receptor beta chains share one sample of origin, sequenced in a study of identical twins. MiXCR was run by TCRdb on the 5' RACE reads, yielding one entry per CDR3 protein. This sample carries 400,000 to 600,000 distinct CDR3 sequences, about a fifth of them seen once, and the ten largest clones take around 0.47%. The sample was also linked to a second study, of yellow fever vaccine responses in identical twins.

Sequenced sample: CD4+ T cells sorted from blood. The source of these receptors is a woman between 18 and 30 years old in good health.

The chain uses TRBV6-1 and TRBJ2-2, with 7 positions matching TRBD2. The V segment lost 8 bases and the J segment 3 bases; nucleotides outside the gene matches: 6. This CDR3 comprises 14 residues. CDR1 is MNHNS, CDR2 SASEGT, per germline. Here the CDR3 reads CASGAGPHTGELFF. The CDR3, as DNA: TGTGCCAGCGGAGCGGGACCTCACACCGGGGAGCTGTTTTTT.

This clonotype has only a few counts. This chain links TRBV12-3 or TRBV12-4 with TRBJ1-2, with D perhaps TRBD1 (6 bases). CDR3 size: 14 residues. V lost 4 bases, J lost 4 bases, and 13 bases lay in between. The CDR3 nucleotides read TGTGCCAGCAGTTATACTACAGGGTCCTATGGCTACACCTTC. Amino acid sequence: CASSYTTGSYGYTF.

This clonotype has just a few counts. This chain uses TRBV10-3 with TRBJ2-1; D gene uncertain. Germline V gene data show CDR1 as ENHRY and CDR2 as SYGVKD. There are 14 residues in the CDR3. V was pared by 1 base and J by 6 bases, with 10 bases between. The CDR3: CAISELGLLNEQFF. Written as DNA, the CDR3 is TGTGCCATCAGTGAGTTGGGTCTACTCAATGAGCAGTTCTTC.

This chain uses TRBV6-4 with TRBJ1-1, with unresolved D. The germline V gene has CDR1 MRHNA and CDR2 SNTAGT. The CDR3 loop spans 13 amino acids. V was cut by 6 bases and J by 6 bases, with 14 bases left in between. For the CDR3, the DNA is TGTGCCAGCAGGGCTGAGGGTCTCTCTGAAGCTTTCTTT. Translation gives CASRAEGLSEAFF.

The V gene is TRBV5-1, the J gene TRBJ1-1; no firm D call. The V end lost 2 bases, the J end lost 2 bases, and 13 bases lay between the germline ends. The germline V gene has CDR1 SGHRS and CDR2 YFSETQ. The CDR3 covers 15 residues. The CDR3 protein is CASSLSRQLNTEAFF. The DNA of the CDR3 is TGCGCCAGCAGCTTATCGAGACAACTAAACACTGAAGCTTTCTTT.

V is TRBV12-3 or TRBV12-4 and J is TRBJ1-1, with no clear D. This CDR3 contains 13 residues. Trimming removed 3 bases at V and 0 bases at J, with 5 bases between. The CDR3 protein is CASSFAVNTEAFF. The CDR3 DNA is TGTGCCAGCAGTTTCGCAGTGAACACTGAAGCTTTCTTT.

This clonotype turned up a few times. The chain combines TRBV12-3 or TRBV12-4 with TRBJ2-7; no clear D gene. V lost 7 bases to trimming and J lost 4 bases, with 11 bases between them. The CDR3 runs 12 residues. This chain's CDR3 is CASKGLTYEQYF. The CDR3 DNA sequence: TGTGCCAGCAAGGGATTAACATACGAGCAGTACTTC.

Ten or more counts support this clonotype. The CDR3 loop is CASSLGTSGITDTQYF. The DNA of the CDR3 is TGTGCCAGCAGCTTAGGGACTAGCGGGATCACAGATACGCAGTATTTT. The chain couples TRBV11-2 to TRBJ2-3; TRBD2 agrees at 12 bases. From germline, CDR1 is SGHAT and CDR2 FQNNGV. V gave up 1 base and J gave up 2 bases; unmatched junction bases: 1. CDR3 size: 16 residues.

This chain uses TRBV4-1 with TRBJ1-5; D is possibly TRBD1 (5 bases). The germline V gene encodes CDR1 MGHRA and CDR2 YSYEKL. V shed 0 bases and J shed 6 bases, with 15 bases lying between them. The CDR3 loop spans 16 amino acids. Here the CDR3 reads CASSQDPGTHGQPQHF. The CDR3 DNA is TGCGCCAGCAGCCAAGATCCAGGGACCCATGGTCAGCCCCAGCATTTT.

This clonotype was picked up many times. The chain is built from TRBV20-1 and TRBJ2-3; tentative D call: TRBD2 (6 bases). The CDR3 runs 14 residues. CDR1 and CDR2 (germline): DFQATT, SNEGSKA (reference sequence). The V end lost 4 bases, the J end lost 2 bases, and 13 bases lay between the germline ends. The CDR3 DNA follows: TGCAGTGCTAAAGTAGCGGAGCTCACAGATACGCAGTATTTT. Translated: CSAKVAELTDTQYF.

The V and J genes are TRBV12-3 or TRBV12-4 and TRBJ1-6, with D hard to call. Between the trimmed V and J ends, which lost 6 bases and 10 bases, there was a span of 13 bases. The CDR3 is 13 amino acids. This chain's CDR3 is CASRLLWQSPLHF. The CDR3, as DNA: TGTGCCAGCAGGCTCTTGTGGCAATCACCCCTCCACTTT.

CDR3 region: CASRSPTGNNQPQHF. CDR3 in DNA: TGTGCCAGCAGGTCCCCCACAGGTAACAATCAGCCCCAGCATTTT. The rearrangement uses TRBV28 and TRBJ1-5, with a tentative D call TRBD1 (5 bases). CDR3 length equals 15 residues. Trimming took off 6 bases at V and 3 bases at J, with 15 bases between the two ends. Looked up from germline, CDR1 is MDHEN and CDR2 is SYDVKM.

This clonotype was picked up many times. The V gene is TRBV3-1, the J gene TRBJ2-1; 7 positions match TRBD2. Germline CDR1 and CDR2: LGHDT and YNNKEL (reference sequence). This CDR3 has 15 residues. V lost 3 bases, J lost 1 base, and 3 bases stayed unmatched. CDR3 sequence reads: CASSQGGGSYNEQFF. The CDR3 nucleotides read TGTGCCAGCAGCCAGGGCGGGGGATCCTACAATGAGCAGTTCTTC.

The V and J genes are TRBV12-3 or TRBV12-4 and TRBJ2-3; 7 nucleotides align to TRBD2. This CDR3 contains 12 residues. V was pared by 7 bases and J by 7 bases, with 5 bases of the junction left unmatched. CDR3 residues: CASTRGVHTQYF. CDR3 nucleotides: TGTGCCAGCACTCGGGGGGTTCATACGCAGTATTTT.

This chain uses TRBV13 with TRBJ1-1; D ambiguous. V shed 1 base and J shed 11 bases, with 11 bases lying between them. This CDR3 region has 12 residues. CDR1 and CDR2 from the germline V gene are PRHDT and FYEKMQ (reference sequence). Written as DNA, the CDR3 is TGTGCCAGCAGCTTAGTTCAAGGTGTTGCTTTCTTT. Translation gives CASSLVQGVAFF.

This clonotype turned up a few times. CDR3 in DNA: TGTGCCACCAGCACCGGGACATTTAATTCACCCCTCCACTTT. Protein sequence: CATSTGTFNSPLHF. V gene TRBV15 combines with J gene TRBJ1-6; TRBD1 is a possible D gene (6 bases). The germline V and J ends were trimmed by 4 bases and 6 bases, with 10 bases remaining between them. CDR3 size: 14 residues. CDR1 and CDR2 from the germline V gene are LNHNV and YYDKDF (reference sequence).